This T cell receptor beta chain was sequenced during a study of shared clonotypes between healthy human individuals. Between the trimmed V and J ends, which lost 4 bases and 1 base, there was a span of 14 bases. Germline V lookup: CDR1 SGHRS, CDR2 YFSETQ. The CDR3 is 15 residues long. As to this clone: Its antigen is still unknown.

Every subset had its genomic DNA shared out evenly among several immunoSEQ plates. Clones were sequenced by immunoSEQ multiplex PCR, and TCRdb holds only the in-frame ones, with some missing. The sample holds 2,500,000 or so clones; 85% to 95% are singletons and the top ten take approximately 0.39%. The study's findings and limits: The sharing of 4% to 5.5% of naive CD4 clonotypes was seen across a handful of donors. Naive subsets generally had larger estimated richness than memory subsets.

A split of CD4+ cells into CD45RA+ naive and CD45RA-negative memory subsets was performed. The sample was naive CD4+ T cells from PBMCs. Subset reported: CD45RA+ positively selected. The chain recombines TRBV5-1 with TRBJ1-1, with D uncertain. This sequence originates from a man aged 18 to 30 in good health. Some clones in this sample may be carry-over from other donors' samples. CDR3 protein: CASSNQGRENTEAFF. As DNA, the CDR3 is TGCGCCAGCAGCAATCAAGGACGGGAGAACACTGAAGCTTTCTTT.